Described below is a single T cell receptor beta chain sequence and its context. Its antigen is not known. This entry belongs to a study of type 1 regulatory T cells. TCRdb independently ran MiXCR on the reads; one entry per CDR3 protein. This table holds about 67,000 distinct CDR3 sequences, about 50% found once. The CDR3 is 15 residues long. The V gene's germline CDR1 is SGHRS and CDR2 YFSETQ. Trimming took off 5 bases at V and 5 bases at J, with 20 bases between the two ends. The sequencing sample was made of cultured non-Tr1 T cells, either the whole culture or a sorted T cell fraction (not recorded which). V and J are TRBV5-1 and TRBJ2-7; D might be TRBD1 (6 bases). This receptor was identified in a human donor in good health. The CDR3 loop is CASRKPGVLSDEQYF. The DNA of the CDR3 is TGCGCCAGCAGAAAACCAGGGGTTTTATCGGACGAGCAGTACTTC.